This entry lists 14 T cell receptor beta chains sequenced from one sample in a study of beta chain features in type 1 diabetes. Expressed TCRB transcripts were sequenced after all isolated RNA was converted to cDNA. Repertoires were generated with immunoSEQ multiplex PCR, while TCRdb's copy carries only in-frame clones and drops some. This sample has 240,000 or so clones, with about 71% found just once. The sequenced sample consisted of naive CD4+ T cells from blood. These receptor sequences come from a young man in good health.

The V call is TRBV29-1, the J call TRBJ2-7; TRBD1 matches at 8 bases. After removal of 4 bases from V and 1 base from J, the junction contained 3 bases not matched to a gene. Germline lookup yields CDR1 SQVTM and CDR2 ANQGSEA. CDR3 length: 13 amino acids. The CDR3 sequence: CSVADRASYEQYF. The CDR3 DNA sequence: TGCAGCGTTGCGGACAGGGCTTCCTACGAGCAGTACTTC.

In this sample, this clone turned up a few times. This chain connects TRBV10-3 to TRBJ2-5; D not certain. The germline CDR1 and CDR2 sequences are ENHRY and SYGVKD. Trimming removed 6 bases at V and 1 base at J, with 6 bases between. The CDR3 is made up of 12 amino acids. In nucleotides, the CDR3 is TGTGCCATCAGCCACAGCCAAGAGACCCAGTACTTC. Translated, it gives CAISHSQETQYF.

The chain uses TRBV29-1 and TRBJ2-1, with 11 bases lining up with TRBD2. CDR3 size: 17 residues. Looked up from germline, CDR1 is SQVTM and CDR2 is ANQGSEA. Trimming took 5 bases from V and 0 from J; bases not matched to a gene: 9. The chain's CDR3 is CSVRTSGYLSSYNEQFF. The CDR3 nucleotides read TGCAGCGTTCGGACTAGCGGGTATCTAAGCTCCTACAATGAGCAGTTCTTC.

The CDR3 DNA follows: TGCAGCGTCAGACAGACCTCCCAAGAGACCCAGTACTTC. This codes for CSVRQTSQETQYF. The V call is TRBV29-1, the J call TRBJ2-5, with D possibly being TRBD1 (5 bases). V lost 6 bases to trimming and J lost 1 base, with 12 bases between them. In germline, CDR1 is SQVTM, CDR2 ANQGSEA. This CDR3 contains 13 residues.

V gene TRBV2 combines with J gene TRBJ2-3, with D possibly being TRBD1 (5 bases). The CDR3 has 15 residues. Germline CDR1 is SNHLY and CDR2 is FYNNEI. Trimming took 2 bases from V and 3 from J, leaving 12 bases between them. CDR3 nucleotide sequence: TGTGCCAGCAGTGAAAATCCCAGGGATACAGATACGCAGTATTTT. This translates into CASSENPRDTDTQYF.

As to this clone: The junction departs from germline at one end; a sequencing error may be responsible. V usage is TRBV10-3 and J usage is TRBJ2-7; 7 bases are a match to TRBD1. The CDR3 has 15 residues. Germline CDR1 reads ENHRY; CDR2 reads SYGVKD. CDR3 protein: CAIRDGPGQSFEQYF. The CDR3 region has the DNA TGTGCCATCAGGGATGGACCGGGACAGTCCTTCGAGCAGTACTTC.

The rearrangement links TRBV7-9 to TRBJ2-7, with 9 bases identical to TRBD1. V shed 5 bases, J shed 7 bases, and the junction held 9 bases outside the gene matches. The CDR3 covers 14 residues. Germline values: CDR1 SEHNR, CDR2 FQNEAQ (reference sequence). CDR3 loop: CASSPWDRVWEQYF. CDR3 bases: TGTGCCAGCAGCCCATGGGACAGGGTGTGGGAGCAGTACTTC.

The chain combines TRBV10-3 with TRBJ2-7, with D possibly TRBD1 on 5 matching bases. The germline V gene encodes CDR1 ENHRY and CDR2 SYGVKD. With 1 base removed from V and 1 base from J, the gap between germline ends came to 11 bases. The CDR3 has 15 residues. The CDR3 DNA follows: TGTGCCATCAGTGAGTTGACAGAACCTTCCTACGAGCAGTACTTC. Translation gives CAISELTEPSYEQYF.

The chain's CDR3 is CASSRGGADTQYF. The CDR3 DNA sequence: TGTGCCAGCAGTAGGGGAGGGGCAGATACGCAGTATTTT. The rearrangement uses TRBV6-5 and TRBJ2-3; the match to TRBD2 covers 7 bases. The CDR3 loop spans 13 amino acids. The V and J ends lost 5 bases and 4 bases, in that order; junction bases with no gene match: 3. The germline V gene has CDR1 MNHEY and CDR2 SVGAGI.

This clone was detected a few times. This rearrangement joins TRBV30 to TRBJ1-1; TRBD1 is a possible D gene (5 bases). This CDR3 contains 13 residues. The germline V gene has CDR1 GTSNPN and CDR2 SVGIG (reference sequence). V was trimmed by 3 bases and J by 3 bases, leaving 11 bases between them. The CDR3 nucleotides read TGTGCCTGGAGATTCGACAGTTACACTGAAGCTTTCTTT. It translates to CAWRFDSYTEAFF.

V usage is TRBV7-6 and J usage is TRBJ2-7; 9 nucleotides align to TRBD1. The CDR3 sequence is 19 residues long. Germline values: CDR1 SGHVS, CDR2 FNYEAQ. The J segment lost 6 bases and the V segment lost 4 bases, leaving 22 bases of the junction unmatched. The CDR3 protein is CASSSPRPTRTGTGTEQYF. The CDR3 nucleotides are TGTGCCAGCAGCTCACCACGACCGACCCGAACCGGGACAGGGACCGAGCAGTACTTC.

This clone occurred a few times. The V gene is TRBV10-3, the J gene TRBJ2-6; D is possibly TRBD1 (5 bases). Germline V lookup: CDR1 ENHRY, CDR2 SYGVKD. Trimming removed 3 bases at V and 1 base at J, with 16 bases between. The length of the CDR3 is 18 residues. CDR3 residues: CAISDSGRQRSGANVLTF. The CDR3 nucleotides read TGTGCCATCAGTGATTCAGGCCGACAGAGGTCTGGGGCCAACGTCCTGACTTTC.

V is TRBV10-3 and J is TRBJ2-7; D unclear. The CDR3 contains 14 residues. Between the trimmed V and J ends, which lost 6 bases and 6 bases, there was a span of 18 bases. Germline V gene data show CDR1 as ENHRY and CDR2 as SYGVKD. CDR3 amino acids: CAIRGEVERGEQYF. The CDR3 nucleotides are TGTGCCATCAGGGGCGAAGTGGAACGTGGCGAGCAGTACTTC.

The V gene is TRBV7-9, the J gene TRBJ2-3; maybe TRBD1 (5 bases). The CDR3 is made up of 13 amino acids. Trimming shortened V by 3 bases and J by 3 bases, and 7 bases separated the two germline ends. Germline lookup yields CDR1 SEHNR and CDR2 FQNEAQ (reference sequence). CDR3 in DNA: TGTGCCAGCAGCTTGCAGGGAACAGATACGCAGTATTTT. Translation gives CASSLQGTDTQYF.